This is a list of T cell receptor beta chains from one sample in a study of blood T cell repertoires in COVID-19. The data were produced by immunoSEQ multiplex PCR, yet TCRdb's version contains in-frame clones alone and is incomplete. The table has about 220,000 clones, around 80% seen once. Sequenced sample: peripheral blood. The receptors come from an older woman with acute or convalescent COVID-19. Each CDR3 is given with its conserved first and last residue. D genes are given only for firm matches. Clone size appears in some rows only: once, few, many, or a class for an expanded clone.

>TRBD1|TRBV4-1|18|TRBJ2-6|.
TGCGCCAGCAGCCACGTGGACAGGGGTTTAGCTGGGGCCAACGTCCTGACTTTC
CASSHVDRGLAGANVLTF
>TRBD1|TRBV5-6|15|TRBJ1-2|.
TGTGCCAGCAGCTGGGCGGACAGGGAAAACTATGGCTACACCTTC
CASSWADRENYGYTF
>TRBD2|TRBV7-3|15|TRBJ2-5|.
TGTGCCAGCAGCCCTATAGCGGGGGGGACGGAGACCCAGTACTTC
CASSPIAGGTETQYF
>.|TRBV2|13|TRBJ2-1|.
TGTGCCAGCACAGGAGGTCTCGGGAATGAGCAGTTCTTC
CASTGGLGNEQFF
>TRBD1|TRBV5-4|15|TRBJ2-4|few
TGTGCCAGCAGCTCTGGGGACAGCCGCAAAAACATTCAGTACTTC
CASSSGDSRKNIQYF
>.|TRBV9|14|TRBJ2-5|.
TGTGCCAGCAGCGTAGTTGGGGGCGAGGAGACCCAGTACTTC
CASSVVGGEETQYF
>.|TRBV4-1|19|TRBJ2-3|few
TGCGCCAGCAGCCAATTTCATGCAATTTCGGGGGGCAGCGCAGATACGCAGTATTTT
CASSQFHAISGGSADTQYF
>.|TRBV18|14|TRBJ1-4|.
TGTGCCAGCTCACCTGGACAGAGAAATGAAAAACTGTTTTTT
CASSPGQRNEKLFF
>TRBD1|TRBV18|15|TRBJ2-5|.
TGTGCCAGCTCACCAACCGGGACAGGACCAGAGACCCAGTACTTC
CASSPTGTGPETQYF
>.|TRBV5-3|17|TRBJ2-5|.
TGTGCCAGAAGCTTGGATGTGACAGGATGGCGTGTGGAGACCCAGTACTTC
CARSLDVTGWRVETQYF
>TRBD2|TRBV24-1|16|TRBJ2-1|few
TGTGCCACCAGTGACTCGGGGGGGGTCCTATCCAATGAGCAGTTCTTC
CATSDSGGVLSNEQFF
>TRBD2|TRBV11-2|14|TRBJ2-4|.
TGTGCCAGCAGCCCCGGGGCTGGGGGGGGCATTCAGTACTTC
CASSPGAGGGIQYF
>.|TRBV28|14|TRBJ1-5|once
TGTGCCAGCATGACAGTATATAGCAATCAGCCCCAGCATTTT
CASMTVYSNQPQHF
>.|TRBV6-1|14|TRBJ1-1|.
TGTGCCAGCAGTGAACCAGGGATGAACACTGAAGCTTTCTTT
CASSEPGMNTEAFF
>TRBD1|TRBV5-1|13|TRBJ1-1|.
TGCGCCAGCAGCTTCCAGGGGGCTACTGAAGCTTTCTTT
CASSFQGATEAFF
>.|TRBV30|13|TRBJ1-1|once
TGTGCCTGGAGCGGACACCTGAACACTGAAGCTTTCTTT
CAWSGHLNTEAFF
>TRBD1|TRBV30|14|TRBJ2-7|.
TGTGCCTGGATGGATAGGACAGGGAAAGACGAGCAGTACTTC
CAWMDRTGKDEQYF
>TRBD2|TRBV7-2|17|TRBJ2-1|.
TGTGCCAGCAGCTTAATAGGGGTAGCGGGGGGCTATAATGAGCAGTTCTTC
CASSLIGVAGGYNEQFF
>.|TRBV2|13|TRBJ1-1|.
TGTGCCAGCAGCGACGAACAGGCGGCTGAAGCTTTCTTT
CASSDEQAAEAFF
>.|TRBV11-2|15|TRBJ2-1|.
TGTGCCAGCAGCTTAGATCAGGGCTCCTACAATGAGCAGTTCTTC
CASSLDQGSYNEQFF
>.|TRBV5-1|15|TRBJ1-6|.
TGCGCCAGCAGCTCGAACTTAATGGAGAATTCACCCCTCCACTTT
CASSSNLMENSPLHF
>TRBD1|TRBV11-2|13|TRBJ1-2|.
TGTGCCAGCAGCGTTCGGACAGGGGATGGCTACACCTTC
CASSVRTGDGYTF
>TRBD1|TRBV7-2|14|TRBJ2-7|.
TGTGCCAGCAGCTTTAAACAGGGGGCTTACGAGCAGTACTTC
CASSFKQGAYEQYF
>TRBD1|TRBV19|14|TRBJ2-5|.
TGTGCCAGTAGTATGATCCCCGCAGGGGGGACCCAGTACTTC
CASSMIPAGGTQYF
>.|TRBV5-1|15|TRBJ2-1|.
TGCGCCAGCAACGACAACCCGGGGTCCTACAATGAGCAGTTCTTC
CASNDNPGSYNEQFF
>TRBD2|TRBV7-3|15|TRBJ2-7|few
TGTGCCAGCAGCTTAAACGGGGGGGCCCCCTACGAGCAGTACTTC
CASSLNGGAPYEQYF
>.|TRBV27|15|TRBJ1-4|.
TGTGCCAGCAGTTTATCAGGGGGTACTAATGTAAAACTGTTTTTT
CASSLSGGTNVKLFF
>.|TRBV19|16|TRBJ2-3|many
TGTGCCAGTAGTACCGCCGGGACTCGTACACCGGGTACGCAGTATTTT
CASSTAGTRTPGTQYF
>.|TRBV12-3/TRBV12-4|12|TRBJ2-2|few
TGTGCCAGCAGGAGGTTCACCGGGGAGCTGTTTTTT
CASRRFTGELFF
>.|TRBV5-8|14|TRBJ2-5|.
TGTGCCAGCAGCTTGGGAGGAGGTTTGGAGACCCAGTACTTC
CASSLGGGLETQYF
>.|TRBV19|16|TRBJ2-5|few
TGTGCCAGTAGTATCGCAGGAGGACCCCCCCTGGAGACCCAGTACTTC
CASSIAGGPPLETQYF
>.|TRBV20-1|11|TRBJ2-1|.
TGCAGTGCTATCGTTAACAATGAGCAGTTCTTC
CSAIVNNEQFF
>.|TRBV4-1|17|TRBJ1-5|once
TGCGCCAGCAGCCAAGATAGTTCGGCAGGGTGGATTCAGCCCCAGCATTTT
CASSQDSSAGWIQPQHF
>.|TRBV4-1|16|TRBJ2-3|.
TGCGCCAGCAGCCAAGCCGGGGTAGGAGCCACAGATACGCAGTATTTT
CASSQAGVGATDTQYF
>.|TRBV12-5|12|TRBJ2-1|.
TGTGCTAGTGGCCCCCCAAACAATGAGCAGTTCTTC
CASGPPNNEQFF
>TRBD2|TRBV29-1|16|TRBJ2-2|.
TGCAGCGTTGAAGATCTAGCGGGGGGGTTCACCGGGGAGCTGTTTTTT
CSVEDLAGGFTGELFF
>.|TRBV19|13|TRBJ2-5|.
TGTGCCACCTCGGGGGGCCTCCAAGAGACCCAGTACTTC
CATSGGLQETQYF
>TRBD1|TRBV2|15|TRBJ1-2|once
TGTGCCAGCAGTCGCGACAGGGATAGTTTCGATGGCTACACCTTC
CASSRDRDSFDGYTF
>TRBD2|TRBV3-1/TRBV3-2|14|TRBJ2-7|.
TGTGCCAGCAGCCGAAGCGGGGGGACTTACGAGCAGTACTTC
CASSRSGGTYEQYF
>TRBD1|TRBV6-5|15|TRBJ1-2|.
TGTGCCAGCAGTTACCCTGACAGGGGGATCTATGGCTACACCTTC
CASSYPDRGIYGYTF
>.|TRBV9|15|TRBJ2-3|.
TGTGCCAGCAGCGTAAACATGGTGGGCACAGATACGCAGTATTTT
CASSVNMVGTDTQYF
>.|TRBV30|12|TRBJ2-3|.
TGTGCCTGGAGTCGGGGCACAGATACGCAGTATTTT
CAWSRGTDTQYF
>.|TRBV21-1|17|TRBJ2-5|.
TGTGCCACAGGCCGGGACAGGGAGGCGAATTTTGAAGAGACCCAGTACTTC
CATGRDREANFEETQYF
>TRBD1|TRBV5-7|19|TRBJ1-5|many
TGTGCCAGCAGCTTCCTCCTGGACAGGGACGGAGCGAGCAATCAGCCCCAGCATTTT
CASSFLLDRDGASNQPQHF
>.|TRBV6-6|15|TRBJ2-5|.
TGTGCCAGCAGACTACCGACAGGATCGATAGAGACCCAGTACTTC
CASRLPTGSIETQYF
>TRBD1|TRBV24-1|18|TRBJ2-2|.
TGTGCCGCCTCGGGACAGGGGTCCTCCTCAGGCAACACCGGGGAGCTGTTTTTT
CAASGQGSSSGNTGELFF
>TRBD2|TRBV5-1|15|TRBJ2-1|.
TGCGCCAGCAGCATCGGGACTAGCAACTACAATGAGCAGTTCTTC
CASSIGTSNYNEQFF
>TRBD2|TRBV19|15|TRBJ2-3|few
TGTGCCAGTAGATCTCTAGCGGGGGGCACAGATACGCAGTATTTT
CASRSLAGGTDTQYF
>TRBD2|TRBV30|14|TRBJ2-1|.
TGTGCCTGGAGTCGAGCGGGGGGCTACAATGAGCAGTTCTTC
CAWSRAGGYNEQFF
>.|TRBV18|17|TRBJ2-2|.
TGTGCCAGCTCACCGATCGAGGCAGCCGCGAACACCGGGGAGCTGTTTTTT
CASSPIEAAANTGELFF
>TRBD1|TRBV27|17|TRBJ1-1|.
TGTGCCAGCAGTTCTTCCCGGGACAGGGGAGTTGGTACTGAAGCTTTCTTT
CASSSSRDRGVGTEAFF
>TRBD1|TRBV10-2|15|TRBJ1-4|.
TGCGCCAGCAGGTCGGGACAGGGAACTAATGAAAAACTGTTTTTT
CASRSGQGTNEKLFF
>.|TRBV2|15|TRBJ1-5|few
TGTGCCAGCTCGGCGGGTCCTAAGAGCAATCAGCCCCAGCATTTT
CASSAGPKSNQPQHF